This TCR beta chain was sequenced for a study of blood T cell repertoires in COVID-19. Germline lookup yields CDR1 SGDLS and CDR2 YYNGEE. The CDR3 has 15 amino acids. The V and J ends lost 0 bases and 2 bases respectively, with 11 bases between them. The method was immunoSEQ multiplex PCR; TCRdb's version includes in-frame clones alone and lacks a portion of them. The table shows a few hundred thousand clones, with 82% occurring only once. The chain employs TRBV9 and TRBJ1-2; no clear D. Sequencing was performed on peripheral blood. The TCR originated in a woman aged 80 or over with COVID-19, enrolled during active disease. CDR3 nucleotide sequence: TGTGCCAGCAGCGTAGGGCGGGTTAAGAACTATGGCTACACCTTC. Protein sequence: CASSVGRVKNYGYTF.